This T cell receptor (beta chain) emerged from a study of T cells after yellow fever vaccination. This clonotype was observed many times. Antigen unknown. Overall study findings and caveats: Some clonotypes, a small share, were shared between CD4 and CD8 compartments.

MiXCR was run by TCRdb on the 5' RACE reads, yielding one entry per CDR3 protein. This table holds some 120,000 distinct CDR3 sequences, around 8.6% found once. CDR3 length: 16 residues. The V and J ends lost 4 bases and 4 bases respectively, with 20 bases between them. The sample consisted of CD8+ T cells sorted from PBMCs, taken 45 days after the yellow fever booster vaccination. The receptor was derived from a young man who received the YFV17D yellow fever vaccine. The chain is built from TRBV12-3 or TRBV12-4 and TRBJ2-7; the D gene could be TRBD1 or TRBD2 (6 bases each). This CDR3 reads CASSSPGGKGGYEQYF. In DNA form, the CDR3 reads TGTGCCAGCAGTTCGCCCGGAGGGAAGGGGGGTTACGAGCAGTACTTC.